These 22 T cell receptor beta chains came from one sample sequenced in a study of cytomegalovirus exposure and HLA in healthy donors. Both 60 Vbeta primers and 13 Jbeta primers went into the PCR. The method was immunoSEQ multiplex PCR; TCRdb's version includes in-frame clones alone and lacks a portion of them. The sample holds approximately 210,000 clones, approximately 85% seen once. Sequences were obtained from PBMCs. The receptors come from a man aged 18 to 30 in good health and CMV-seronegative.

The chain links TRBV6-4 to TRBJ2-1; tentative D call: TRBD2 (5 bases). CDR3 length equals 16 residues. Germline values: CDR1 MRHNA, CDR2 SNTAGT. V lost 6 bases, J lost 8 bases, and 23 bases lay in between. The CDR3 loop is CASSAGVGRNSDEQFF. The CDR3 DNA sequence: TGTGCCAGCAGCGCCGGGGTAGGGAGAAATAGCGATGAGCAGTTCTTC.

The chain recombines TRBV19 with TRBJ2-5; D may be TRBD1 (6 bases). CDR1 and CDR2 from the germline V gene are LNHDA and SQIVND (reference sequence). The CDR3 is made up of 11 amino acids. V lost 5 bases and J lost 10, with 11 bases in between. The CDR3 DNA sequence: TGTGCCAGTAGTTCAGGGGTGGGCCAGTACTTC. Amino acids: CASSSGVGQYF.

V is TRBV28 and J is TRBJ1-2; possibly TRBD1 for D (6 bases). Trimming pared 11 bases from V and 5 bases from J, leaving 24 bases between. The CDR3 has 15 residues. Germline V gene data show CDR1 as MDHEN and CDR2 as SYDVKM. In nucleotides, the CDR3 is TGTGCCTCTAAAGCGGGGGGGCCGCTTCGGTATGGCTACACCTTC. The encoded protein is CASKAGGPLRYGYTF.

The chain recombines TRBV19 with TRBJ2-2, with D possibly matching TRBD1 (6 bases). Germline V lookup: CDR1 LNHDA, CDR2 SQIVND (reference sequence). This CDR3 has 16 amino acids. V was cut by 7 bases and J by 6 bases, with 21 bases left in between. In nucleotides, the CDR3 is TGTGCCAGTACCAATCTTTGGACAGTTCCGGCCGGGGAGCTGTTTTTT. This encodes CASTNLWTVPAGELFF. The full variable domain, in which reference TRBV19 and TRBJ2-2 provide the parts outside the CDR3, is DGGITQSPKYLFRKEGQNVTLSCEQNLNHDAMYWYRQDPGQGLRLIYYSQIVNDFQKGDIAEGYSVSREKKESFPLTVTSAQKNPTAFYLCASTNLWTVPAGELFFGEGSRLTVL.

In this sample, this clone turned up a few times. The chain carries TRBV10-3 and TRBJ2-1; 8 nucleotides line up with TRBD2. After removal of 10 bases from V and 0 bases from J, the junction contained 8 bases not matched to a gene. The germline V gene encodes CDR1 ENHRY and CDR2 SYGVKD. The CDR3 covers 15 residues. This chain's CDR3 is CATVSGASSYNEQFF. DNA of the CDR3: TGTGCCACCGTTAGCGGGGCCTCCTCCTACAATGAGCAGTTCTTC.

This chain connects TRBV19 to TRBJ1-6; weak D call: TRBD1 (6 bases). CDR1 LNHDA and CDR2 SQIVND come from the germline V gene (reference sequence). The CDR3 sequence is 16 residues long. The V end was cut by 5 bases, the J end by 13 bases, with 24 bases between. CDR3 sequence: CASSPRAGAGILPLHF. The CDR3 region has the DNA TGTGCCAGTAGTCCCCGGGCAGGGGCCGGTATATTGCCCCTCCACTTT.

V is TRBV7-3 and J is TRBJ1-1; 9 bases agree with TRBD1. Trimming took 5 bases from V and 3 from J; bases not matched to a gene: 4. The CDR3 has 14 amino acids. Germline assignment: CDR1 SGHTA and CDR2 FQGTGA. CDR3 nucleotides: TGTGCCAGCAGCAACACAGGGGGCTACACTGAAGCTTTCTTT. Its protein is CASSNTGGYTEAFF.

The chain joins TRBV7-3 to TRBJ2-5; perhaps TRBD1 as D (6 bases). The V end lost 1 base, the J end lost 4 bases, and 7 bases lay between the germline ends. Germline CDR1 SGHTA, CDR2 FQGTGA. The CDR3 loop spans 13 amino acids. DNA of the CDR3: TGTGCCAGCAGCTTAAACAGGGCAGAGACCCAGTACTTC. Protein product: CASSLNRAETQYF.

This chain connects TRBV6-6 to TRBJ2-2, with D possibly being TRBD2 (5 bases). The CDR3 covers 15 residues. From germline, CDR1 is MNHNY and CDR2 SVGAGI (reference sequence). V shed 4 bases and J shed 5 bases, with 14 bases lying between them. Here the CDR3 reads CASSSSLGGTGELFF. CDR3 DNA sequence: TGTGCCAGCAGTTCCTCGTTGGGCGGGACCGGGGAGCTGTTTTTT.

V usage is TRBV6-1 and J usage is TRBJ1-2; D is ambiguous. Deletions cut 1 base from V and 0 bases from J, with 9 bases between. The CDR3 consists of 15 residues. Germline V gene data show CDR1 as MNHNS and CDR2 as SASEGT. In DNA form, the CDR3 reads TGTGCCAGCAGTGAAGGGCCAGGATCTAACTATGGCTACACCTTC. Its protein product is CASSEGPGSNYGYTF.

The chain joins TRBV6-1 to TRBJ1-1; 7 nucleotides agree with TRBD1. Germline V gives CDR1 MNHNS, CDR2 SASEGT. Unmatched junction bases numbered 6, after V lost 3 bases and J lost 5 bases. CDR3 length: 14 residues. Here the CDR3 DNA reads TGTGCCAGCAGTGACGACAGGGAAAGAACTGAAGCTTTCTTT. Its translation is CASSDDRERTEAFF.

The gene calls are TRBV10-3 and TRBJ2-1; D is unclear. The CDR3 is made up of 16 amino acids. The germline CDR1 and CDR2 sequences are ENHRY and SYGVKD. Between the trimmed V and J ends, which lost 0 bases and 0 bases, there was a span of 9 bases. The CDR3 loop reads CAISESAASSYNEQFF. CDR3 nucleotides: TGTGCCATCAGTGAGTCAGCAGCGAGCTCCTACAATGAGCAGTTCTTC.

This clone was counted a single time. This rearrangement joins TRBV4-3 to TRBJ2-3; no reliable D call. The V gene lost 0 bases and the J gene lost 4 bases, with 5 bases spanning the gap. The CDR3 length is 13 residues. Germline V gene sequence: CDR1 LGHNA, CDR2 YSLEER. The CDR3 DNA sequence: TGCGCCAGCAGCCAAGATCTAGCAGATACGCAGTATTTT. It translates to CASSQDLADTQYF.

This clone was counted a single time. The CDR3, as DNA: TGCGCCAGCAGCCAAGATGTCCAGTGGTATGGCTACACCTTC. It codes for CASSQDVQWYGYTF. The chain combines TRBV4-3 with TRBJ1-2; the D is unclear. Germline CDR1 is LGHNA and CDR2 is YSLEER. This CDR3 has 14 amino acids. The V end lost 0 bases, the J end lost 5 bases, and 10 bases lay between the germline ends.

This rearrangement joins TRBV5-4 to TRBJ2-4; D is possibly TRBD1 (6 bases). In germline, CDR1 is SGHNT, CDR2 YYREEE (reference sequence). Trimming left V 0 bases short and J 0 bases short, with 7 bases between. This CDR3 has 15 residues. The CDR3 loop is CASSLGTVAKNIQYF. The CDR3 nucleotides read TGTGCCAGCAGCTTGGGGACAGTAGCCAAAAACATTCAGTACTTC.

In this sample, this clone turned up once. The chain is built from TRBV5-4 and TRBJ2-1; D perhaps matches TRBD2 (7 bases). The germline gives CDR1 SGHNT, CDR2 YYREEE (reference sequence). The ends were cut back, 4 bases at V and 0 bases at J, with 11 bases in the middle. The CDR3 loop spans 15 amino acids. The CDR3 sequence: CASSPRGPSYNEQFF. DNA for the CDR3: TGTGCCAGCAGCCCGCGGGGGCCCTCCTACAATGAGCAGTTCTTC.

The chain's CDR3 is CASSILAGGWGEQFF. The CDR3 nucleotides are TGTGCCAGCAGCATACTAGCGGGAGGGTGGGGTGAGCAGTTCTTC. The V call is TRBV9, the J call TRBJ2-1, with TRBD2 matching 13 bases. The CDR3 is 15 amino acids. V dropped 4 bases and J dropped 9; count of bases not matched to a gene: 7. Germline V CDR1 and CDR2: SGDLS, YYNGEE.

The chain links TRBV7-9 to TRBJ1-1; unclear D gene. The CDR3 contains 15 residues. Trimming took off 2 bases at V and 1 base at J, with 11 bases between the two ends. The V gene's germline CDR1 is SEHNR and CDR2 FQNEAQ (reference sequence). The CDR3 spells CASSLFSAGNTEAFF. The CDR3 bases are TGTGCCAGCAGCTTATTTAGTGCAGGGAACACTGAAGCTTTCTTT.

The chain has TRBV7-8 and TRBJ2-1, with D perhaps TRBD2 (5 bases). The CDR3 spans 14 residues. Trimming took off 7 bases at V and 5 bases at J, with 15 bases between the two ends. Germline-derived CDR1 and CDR2 are SGHVS and FQNEAQ. CDR3 in DNA: TGTGCCAGCACCCTGACGGAGGAACACAATGAGCAGTTCTTC. Translation gives CASTLTEEHNEQFF.

This rearrangement joins TRBV5-6 to TRBJ2-1; D ambiguous. Germline V gene lookup returns CDR1 SGHDT and CDR2 YYEEEE. The CDR3 loop spans 14 amino acids. The V end was cut by 0 bases, the J end by 7 bases, with 11 bases between. The DNA for the CDR3 is TGTGCCAGCAGCTTGGGGGTCGCGCGGAATGAGCAGTTCTTC. It codes for CASSLGVARNEQFF.

The chain recombines TRBV6-5 with TRBJ2-1; weak D call: TRBD2 (5 bases). CDR3 length: 15 residues. From germline, CDR1 is MNHEY and CDR2 SVGAGI. V was shortened by 11 bases and J by 4 bases, with 21 bases between the two germline ends. The CDR3: CAVRGAGPTYNEQFF. The CDR3 DNA reads as TGTGCCGTCCGTGGCGCGGGCCCAACGTACAATGAGCAGTTCTTC.

The chain is built from TRBV2 and TRBJ2-3; 7 bases align to TRBD1. This CDR3 contains 12 residues. V shed 5 bases, J shed 7 bases, and the junction held 3 bases outside the gene matches. CDR1 SNHLY and CDR2 FYNNEI come from the germline V gene. CDR3: CASSWGQNTQYF. The CDR3 region has the DNA TGTGCCAGCAGTTGGGGACAGAATACGCAGTATTTT.